Detailed here is one TCR beta chain. This CDR3 contains 15 residues. Germline V gene data show CDR1 as SGHTA and CDR2 as FQGNSA. With 4 bases removed from V and 9 bases from J, the gap between germline ends came to 19 bases. The data were taken from a study of T cell responses to AZD1222 COVID-19 vaccine. TCRdb's table, derived via immunoSEQ multiplex PCR, lists solely in-frame clones and lacks some. The data hold around 150,000 clones, with about 90% observed a single time. The chain recombines TRBV7-2 with TRBJ2-4, with a weak D call TRBD2 (6 bases). Sequenced here: peripheral blood, sampled 28 days after the second dose of the MenACWY control vaccine. The clonotype originates from an adult who received the MenACWY meningococcal vaccine as a control. DNA of the CDR3: TGTGCCAGCAGCTCCTCGGGACTGGCTCTTGGCATTCAGTACTTC. Its translation is CASSSSGLALGIQYF.